Presented here are 13 T cell receptor beta chains from one specimen sequenced in a study of T cells in Graves' hyperthyroidism and ophthalmopathy (dated by TCRdb to the late 2010s). The method was multiplex PCR. Reads for this sample came from an Illumina HiSeq 2000. TCR beta CDR3 regions were amplified from RNA transcripts. A first-round RT-PCR of the TCR CDR3 used the HTBI primer set with the Qiagen OneStep RT-PCR kit. In-frame beta chains were kept once TCRdb had trimmed the public reads at Q25 with fastp and called clones with MiXCR. Every distinct CDR3 protein forms one entry, paired with its most common genes and DNA. The sample table holds around 570,000 distinct CDR3 sequences, of which just under 20% were seen once. In total, the top ten clones hold 47% of the sample. Sequencing input: blood. Source of these receptors: a man aged 40-55 years with Graves' ophthalmopathy.

This clonotype was seen repeatedly, ten times or more. The chain is built from TRBV20-1 and TRBJ2-3; D unclear. The CDR3 covers 14 residues. The germline CDR1 and CDR2 sequences are DFQATT and SNEGSKA (reference sequence). The V end lost 5 bases, the J end lost 3 bases, and 15 bases lay between the germline ends. CDR3 residues: CSAPSFTSTDTQYF. The DNA of the CDR3 is TGCAGTGCTCCTTCCTTCACTTCGACAGATACGCAGTATTTT.

Many counts were recorded for this clonotype. The chain employs TRBV2 and TRBJ1-6; 7 positions match TRBD1. V dropped 2 bases and J dropped 7; count of bases not matched to a gene: 8. This CDR3 comprises 16 residues. Germline V gene sequence: CDR1 SNHLY, CDR2 FYNNEI. The CDR3 DNA is TGTGCCAGCAGTGAACTAGCAGGGGGGTACAATTCACCCCTCCACTTT. This translates into CASSELAGGYNSPLHF.

This clonotype was detected ten times or more. The gene calls are TRBV6-1 and TRBJ1-1; no firm D call. CDR1 is MNHNS and CDR2 is SASEGT in the germline V gene. The CDR3 totals 11 residues. The V end was cut by 6 bases, the J end by 1 base, with 3 bases between. In nucleotides, the CDR3 is TGTGCCAGCAGGACGAACACTGAAGCTTTCTTT. Its translation: CASRTNTEAFF.

In its sample, this clonotype was seen many times. This rearrangement joins TRBV27 to TRBJ2-7; TRBD2 matches at 8 bases. V lost 5 bases and J lost 2; bases outside the gene matches: 14. This CDR3 region has 17 residues. Looked up from germline, CDR1 is MNHEY and CDR2 is SMNVEV (reference sequence). CDR3 amino acids: CASSPLLAGGQAYEQYF. The CDR3, as DNA: TGTGCCAGCAGTCCCCTACTTGCGGGAGGACAAGCCTACGAGCAGTACTTC.

This clonotype was seen only a few times. The rearrangement links TRBV19 to TRBJ2-1, with a tentative D call TRBD2 (6 bases). The CDR3 sequence is 14 residues long. CDR1 LNHDA and CDR2 SQIVND come from the germline V gene (reference sequence). The ends were cut back, 9 bases at V and 3 bases at J, with 15 bases in the middle. The CDR3, as DNA: TGTGCCAGCGCTAGCGACCCAAACTACAATGAGCAGTTCTTC. Its translation is CASASDPNYNEQFF.

This chain links TRBV12-3 or TRBV12-4 with TRBJ1-5; unclear D gene. CDR3 length: 16 residues. V gave up 2 bases and J gave up 1 base, with 12 bases separating them. The CDR3 DNA reads TGTGCCAGCAGTTTATTTGGGTATAGGAGCAATCAGCCCCAGCATTTT. It yields the protein CASSLFGYRSNQPQHF.

This clonotype was seen a few times. V gene TRBV4-2 combines with J gene TRBJ1-2; no firm D call. The V gene's germline CDR1 is LGHNA and CDR2 YNFKEQ. V was pared by 2 bases and J by 8 bases, with 18 bases between. The CDR3 has 15 residues. CDR3 sequence reads: CASSQMGGPAYGYTF. The CDR3 nucleotides read TGTGCCAGCAGCCAAATGGGAGGTCCGGCTTACGGCTACACCTTC.

The chain uses TRBV19 and TRBJ2-3; a weak D match, TRBD2 (5 bases). V lost 6 bases and J lost 2, with 12 bases in between. The germline gives CDR1 LNHDA, CDR2 SQIVND (reference sequence). The CDR3 has 14 amino acids. CDR3: CASRTGILTDTQYF. The DNA for the CDR3 is TGTGCCAGTAGGACCGGGATCCTCACAGATACGCAGTATTTT.

There are a few counts of this clonotype. This chain connects TRBV18 to TRBJ1-3, with D hard to call. Germline-derived CDR1 and CDR2 are KGHSH and LQKENI. V shed 2 bases and J shed 0 bases, with 8 bases lying between them. The CDR3 loop spans 15 amino acids. CDR3 coding DNA: TGTGCCAGCTCACCAGGGCTCCTCTCTGGAAACACCATATATTTT. Translated: CASSPGLLSGNTIYF. The full variable domain, rest sourced from reference TRBV18 and TRBJ1-3, is NAGVMQNPRHLVRRRGQEARLRCSPMKGHSHVYWYRQLPEEGLKFMVYLQKENIIDESGMPKERFSAEFPKEGPSILRIQQVVRGDSAAYFCASSPGLLSGNTIYFGEGSWLTVV.

This chain links TRBV5-1 with TRBJ2-1; perhaps TRBD2 as D (6 bases). There are 15 residues in the CDR3. Germline V gene data show CDR1 as SGHRS and CDR2 as YFSETQ. Trimming cost V 6 bases and J 4 bases, with 17 bases left between them. The CDR3 coding sequence is TGCGCCAGCACCGGAGGGGACGGGAAGTACAATGAGCAGTTCTTC. This encodes CASTGGDGKYNEQFF.

Ten or more counts support this clonotype. The gene calls are TRBV28 and TRBJ2-7; 9 bases map to TRBD1. The germline V gene encodes CDR1 MDHEN and CDR2 SYDVKM. V lost 9 bases, J lost 4 bases, and 7 bases stayed unmatched. The CDR3 contains 13 residues. The CDR3 DNA sequence: TGTGCCAGTTCGACAGGGGGTAGGTACGAGCAGTACTTC. This encodes CASSTGGRYEQYF.

This clonotype was counted ten times or more. V and J are TRBV6-6 and TRBJ1-6, with 11 bases fitting TRBD1. CDR3 length equals 20 residues. Germline V CDR1 and CDR2: MNHNY, SVGAGI (reference sequence). With V trimmed by 0 bases and J by 0 bases, 7 bases remained unmatched. This chain's CDR3 is CASSYSGQGAASSYNSPLHF. For the CDR3, the DNA is TGTGCCAGCAGTTACTCCGGACAGGGGGCGGCAAGCTCCTATAATTCACCCCTCCACTTT.

The chain carries TRBV4-2 and TRBJ2-2; 10 bases line up with TRBD1. The ends lost 4 bases at V and 5 bases at J; junction bases unmatched: 10. The CDR3 covers 17 residues. Germline CDR1 LGHNA, CDR2 YNFKEQ. The CDR3 coding sequence is TGTGCCAGCAGCCCGTTATCCGGACAGGGGGGGACCGGGGAGCTGTTTTTT. Protein: CASSPLSGQGGTGELFF.